These T cell receptor beta chains were read from a single sample in a study of CD4 and CD8 cells across lung adenocarcinoma regions. TCRdb reprocessed the PCR reads via MiXCR and lists one record per CDR3 protein. Of about 11,000 distinct CDR3 sequences detected, approximately 58% appear once; the ten largest clones hold less than 90%. The source material was CD8+ T cells from the margin of a lung tumor. The receptors originated from a male donor with lung adenocarcinoma. The CD4 and CD8 labels of this study may be unreliable. Each CDR3 is given with its conserved first and last residue. A D gene is named only where the DNA matches it firmly. Only some rows state a clone size, as once, few, many or a class for expanded clones.

cdr3_nt	cdr3_aa	cdr3_length	j_call	d_call	v_call	clone_size
TGTGCCAGCAGTGATCCTAGGGGGGCCGGAGAGACCCAGTTCTTC	CASSDPRGAGETQFF	15	TRBJ2-1	NA	TRBV25-1	NA
TGTGCCAGCAGTGGGCTAGCGGGAGTACATGAGCAGTTCTTC	CASSGLAGVHEQFF	14	TRBJ2-1	TRBD2	TRBV6-1	few
TGTGCCGGCAGAGGGGCGGGAGGGCCAGATACCCAGTACTTC	CAGRGAGGPDTQYF	14	TRBJ2-5	TRBD2	TRBV6-1	few
TGTGCCACCAGTGAACCCCGGGAGGAGAGAGAGACCCAGTACTTC	CATSEPREERETQYF	15	TRBJ2-5	TRBD2	TRBV24-1	many
TGTGCCAGCATCCGAAAGACAGGGATGAACACTGAAGCTTTCTTT	CASIRKTGMNTEAFF	15	TRBJ1-1	TRBD1	TRBV6-1	NA
TGCGCCAGCAGTGCCCAGACCTACAATGAGCAGTTCTTC	CASSAQTYNEQFF	13	TRBJ2-1	NA	TRBV10-1	NA
TGTGCCAGCAGTTTTAACCTAGGGGGCGCTGGGGCCAACGTCCTGACTTTC	CASSFNLGGAGANVLTF	17	TRBJ2-6	TRBD1	TRBV12-3/TRBV12-4	many
TGTGCCAGCCGTGAGGGGCTGAGCACAGGTACGCAGTATTTT	CASREGLSTGTQYF	14	TRBJ2-3	NA	TRBV6-1	once
TGTGCCAGCCGTCTAGTCGGGTCAGATACGCAGTATTTT	CASRLVGSDTQYF	13	TRBJ2-3	NA	TRBV6-5	NA
TGTGCCAGCAGGAATCCCACGGGCACAGATACGCAGTATTTT	CASRNPTGTDTQYF	14	TRBJ2-3	NA	TRBV6-1	few
TGCGCCAGCAGTGAGTACACAGGGGCCGAGACCCAGTACTTC	CASSEYTGAETQYF	14	TRBJ2-5	TRBD1	TRBV10-1	NA
TGTGCCAGCAGTTACAGCGGGACAGGGTCGTACGAGCAGTACTTC	CASSYSGTGSYEQYF	15	TRBJ2-7	TRBD1	TRBV6-5	once
TGTGCCAGGGGGGTGCGAGCCAAAAATACGCAGTATTTT	CARGVRAKNTQYF	13	TRBJ2-3	NA	TRBV27	NA
TGTGCCAGCAGCCCCGGGACAGGGGGAAATTCACCCCTCCACTTT	CASSPGTGGNSPLHF	15	TRBJ1-6	TRBD1	TRBV25-1	many
TGTGCCAGCAGGCCGGGACCCCCCTTTTGGGAGCAGTACTTC	CASRPGPPFWEQYF	14	TRBJ2-7	NA	TRBV6-1	NA
TGTGCCAGCAGCTCCCTCAGGCGTGAGCAGTTCTTC	CASSSLRREQFF	12	TRBJ2-1	NA	TRBV6-1	medium-sized
TGTGCCAGCAGCACCGGGACAGGGGTCACAGATACGCAGTATTTT	CASSTGTGVTDTQYF	15	TRBJ2-3	TRBD1	TRBV6-1	NA
TGTGCCAGCAGCGTGGGACTAGCGGAATACAATGAGCAGTTCTTC	CASSVGLAEYNEQFF	15	TRBJ2-1	TRBD2	TRBV7-3	NA
TGTGCCGTCAAAGGGCAGCTAGAGACCCAGTACTTC	CAVKGQLETQYF	12	TRBJ2-5	NA	TRBV10-3	NA
TGTGCCAGCAGTCCCAGAAGAAATGAGCAGTTCTTC	CASSPRRNEQFF	12	TRBJ2-1	NA	TRBV27	NA
TGTGCCAGCAGTGAAGGCCCTAGCGGGATATACAATGAGCAGTTCTTC	CASSEGPSGIYNEQFF	16	TRBJ2-1	TRBD2	TRBV6-1	few
TGTGCCAGCAGTTACGGGACGGGTGCCTACGAGCAGTACTTC	CASSYGTGAYEQYF	14	TRBJ2-7	NA	TRBV6-5	few
TGTGCCAGCAGCACCAGAGGGCCCCGGGAGACCCAGTACTTC	CASSTRGPRETQYF	14	TRBJ2-5	NA	TRBV27	few
TGTGCCAGCAGTGAAGCGGGGATGGGGGCCGGGGACATTCAGTATTTT	CASSEAGMGAGDIQYF	16	TRBJ2-3	NA	TRBV6-1	NA
TGTGCTAGCAGCTCCGCACTAGCGGGAGGGAGGGAGACCCAGTACTTC	CASSSALAGGRETQYF	16	TRBJ2-5	TRBD2	TRBV7-7	NA
TGTGCCAGCAGTGAGGCGCGGATTACCGGGGAGCTGTTTTTT	CASSEARITGELFF	14	TRBJ2-2	NA	TRBV6-1	NA
TGTGCCAGCAGCATACAGGGGGTAAAAGAGCAGTTCTTC	CASSIQGVKEQFF	13	TRBJ2-1	TRBD1	TRBV25-1	NA
TGTGCCAGCAGTTCCGGGACGAATGAGCAGTTCTTC	CASSSGTNEQFF	12	TRBJ2-1	NA	TRBV6-5	once
TGCAGTGCTAGAGAGGGTTCTGGGGCCAACGTCCTGACTTTC	CSAREGSGANVLTF	14	TRBJ2-6	NA	TRBV20-1	NA
TGTGCCAGCAGTTACTCGATAGCGGGAGGGCCAACAGATACGCAGTATTTT	CASSYSIAGGPTDTQYF	17	TRBJ2-3	TRBD2	TRBV6-5	many
TGTGCCAGCAGCCCCGCCGACCTCACAGATACGCAGTATTTT	CASSPADLTDTQYF	14	TRBJ2-3	NA	TRBV7-6	few
TGTGCCAGCAGACTACCGGGAGCGAAAGATACGCAGTATTTT	CASRLPGAKDTQYF	14	TRBJ2-3	NA	TRBV6-1	NA
TGTGCCAGCTCCAAAGTCGGCCGAGCCGCAGAGACCCAGTATTTT	CASSKVGRAAETQYF	15	TRBJ2-3	NA	TRBV6-1	once
TGTGCCAGGGGGCTGTGGGGCAAAGATACGCAGTATTTC	CARGLWGKDTQYF	13	TRBJ2-3	NA	TRBV6-1	NA
TGTGCCAGCAGTTACTCGTCCCCGGGGGGGAGCACAGATACGCAGTATTTT	CASSYSSPGGSTDTQYF	17	TRBJ2-3	TRBD2	TRBV6-5	NA
TGCAGTGCTAGTGTCGGGACTAGCGGGAGCAATGAGCAGTTCTTC	CSASVGTSGSNEQFF	15	TRBJ2-1	TRBD2	TRBV20-1	NA
TGTGCCAGCAGCTCGGGAGGGGGCGCATTTGATGAGCAGTTCTTC	CASSSGGGAFDEQFF	15	TRBJ2-1	NA	TRBV7-2	NA
TGTGCCAGCAGCTTTCTAGCGGGGCTCACGGGAGGCACGCAGTATTTT	CASSFLAGLTGGTQYF	16	TRBJ2-3	TRBD2	TRBV7-2	NA
TGTGCCAGCAGCCGGGCCCAGGGGGTGTTCTACGAGCAGTACTTC	CASSRAQGVFYEQYF	15	TRBJ2-7	TRBD1	TRBV6-1	NA
TGTGCCAGCAGTTACTCGACACGCTTGGCCAGGGCGGCCGAGCAGTACTTC	CASSYSTRLARAAEQYF	17	TRBJ2-7	NA	TRBV6-5	NA
TGCGCCAGCAGGGCAAGCGGAACCAACACCGGGGAGCTGTTTTTT	CASRASGTNTGELFF	15	TRBJ2-2	NA	TRBV10-2	medium-sized
TGCGCCAGCAGTGTGACACTAGCGGGAGGGCCGCCGTACACCGGGGAGCTGTTTTTT	CASSVTLAGGPPYTGELFF	19	TRBJ2-2	TRBD2	TRBV10-1	medium-sized
TGTGCCAGCAGACTAGCGGGAGGGGATACGCAGTATTTT	CASRLAGGDTQYF	13	TRBJ2-3	TRBD2	TRBV12-3/TRBV12-4	many
TGTGCCAGCAGTTTAGGGCCACAAGTGAACACCGGGGAGCTGTTTTTT	CASSLGPQVNTGELFF	16	TRBJ2-2	NA	TRBV27	many
TGTGCCAGCAGCTTAAGCTCCGCAGGGGGGTGGGACAATGAGCAGTTCTTC	CASSLSSAGGWDNEQFF	17	TRBJ2-1	NA	TRBV7-2	few